These 16 T cell receptor beta chains were sequenced from one sample in a study of blood T cell repertoires in COVID-19. Profiling relied on immunoSEQ multiplex PCR, and the TCRdb table lists in-frame clones only, not all of them. The table has over 140,000 clones, roughly 79% seen once. The sequenced sample was PBMCs or T cells enriched from blood (not recorded which). Source of these receptors: a woman aged 50 to 60 who had recovered from COVID-19.

CDR3 in DNA: TGTGCAAGTCGCTCAAGGGACCAGGGGGGTAGCGCCGGGGAGCTGTTTTTT. Translating it yields CASRSRDQGGSAGELFF. J is TRBJ2-2 and V is TRBV12-2; the DNA was not used to check the table's D call, TRBD1. TRBV12-2 is flagged as a pseudogene. This CDR3 comprises 17 residues.

J is TRBJ2-3 and V is TRBV24-1; possible D gene TRBD1, 7 bases. The V gene's germline CDR1 is KGHDR and CDR2 SFDVKD. V was pared by 8 bases and J by 1 base, with 12 bases between. This CDR3 spans 14 amino acids. CDR3 sequence reads: CATTRGDGTDTQYF. The CDR3 DNA reads as TGTGCCACCACCAGGGGGGATGGCACAGATACGCAGTATTTT.

In this sample, this clone turned up a few times. The genes are TRBV28 and TRBJ2-5; TRBD1 matches at 8 bases. Germline CDR1 and CDR2: MDHEN and SYDVKM. CDR3 length: 16 amino acids. The trim removed 3 bases at V and 1 base at J, leaving 7 bases unmatched. The CDR3 region is CASSLQGATRQETQYF. Here the CDR3 DNA reads TGTGCCAGCAGTTTGCAGGGGGCTACCCGCCAAGAGACCCAGTACTTC. Full variable domain (rest looked up from reference TRBV28 and TRBJ2-5): DVKVTQSSRYLVKRTGEKVFLECVQDMDHENMFWYRQDPGLGLRLIYFSYDVKMKEKGDIPEGYSVSREKKERFSLILESASTNQTSMYLCASSLQGATRQETQYFGPGTRLLVL.

This clone was picked up many times. The chain is built from TRBV5-1 and TRBJ2-1; D gene ambiguous. The CDR3 spans 15 residues. CDR1 is SGHRS, CDR2 YFSETQ, per germline. The V gene lost 4 bases and the J gene lost 4 bases, with 15 bases spanning the gap. For the CDR3, the DNA is TGCGCCAGCAGCGTATTGGGCGTTCTTTACAATGAGCAGTTCTTC. It specifies CASSVLGVLYNEQFF.

The chain recombines TRBV6-9 with TRBJ1-2; 9 positions agree with TRBD1. The CDR3 runs to 15 residues. CDR1 is MNHGY and CDR2 is SVAAGI in the germline V gene. V lost 4 bases and J lost 4; bases outside the gene matches: 7. CDR3 protein: CASSSPGTGFYGYTF. The CDR3 DNA reads as TGTGCCAGCAGTTCTCCCGGGACAGGGTTCTATGGCTACACCTTC.

The J gene is TRBJ2-5, the V gene TRBV5-1; 9 bases fit TRBD1. The CDR3 is 17 residues long. V gave up 2 bases and J gave up 1 base; unmatched junction bases: 9. CDR1 is SGHRS, CDR2 YFSETQ, per germline. The CDR3 loop is CASSFYRGTGTQETQYF. DNA of the CDR3: TGCGCCAGCAGCTTTTACCGCGGGACAGGGACCCAAGAGACCCAGTACTTC.

The V and J genes are TRBV14 and TRBJ2-2; D gene ambiguous. CDR1 and CDR2 (germline): SGHDN, FVKESK. V dropped 2 bases and J dropped 6 bases, with 7 bases sitting between them. This CDR3 contains 13 residues. This CDR3 is CASSQLFAGELFF. For the CDR3, the DNA is TGTGCCAGCAGCCAACTATTCGCCGGGGAGCTGTTTTTT.

The chain uses TRBV27 and TRBJ1-6, with TRBD1 identical over 8 bases. Trimming took 6 bases from V and 8 from J; bases not matched to a gene: 12. The CDR3 totals 16 residues. Germline V lookup: CDR1 MNHEY, CDR2 SMNVEV (reference sequence). CDR3 nucleotides: TGTGCCAGCAGCCTGGACAGGGAGCCCCAGGATTCACCCCTCCACTTT. Translating gives CASSLDREPQDSPLHF.

This chain joins TRBV7-9 and TRBJ2-3, with a weak D call TRBD1 (7 bases). Per germline, CDR1 SEHNR and CDR2 FQNEAQ (reference sequence). CDR3 size: 16 residues. The V gene lost 5 bases and the J gene lost 2 bases, with 17 bases spanning the gap. This CDR3 is CASSAGGLISTDTQYF. As DNA, the CDR3 is TGTGCCAGCAGCGCAGGGGGGTTGATATCCACAGATACGCAGTATTTT.

V usage is TRBV11-3 and J usage is TRBJ2-1, with a tentative D call TRBD1 (6 bases). Trimming cost V 0 bases and J 15 bases, with 12 bases left between them. The CDR3 covers 12 residues. Germline assignment: CDR1 SGHNT and CDR2 YENEEA. The CDR3 here is CASSLDTGYAFF. The DNA for the CDR3 is TGTGCCAGCAGCTTAGACACAGGGTATGCGTTCTTC.

This chain connects TRBV11-3 to TRBJ1-1, with 8 bases matching TRBD1. Germline lookup yields CDR1 SGHNT and CDR2 YENEEA. CDR3 length equals 14 residues. With 5 bases clipped from V and 1 base from J, the junction kept 3 bases outside the gene matches. CDR3 in amino acids: CASSRGTGNTEAFF. CDR3 in DNA: TGTGCCAGCAGCCGAGGGACAGGGAACACTGAAGCTTTCTTT.

The chain carries TRBV5-5 and TRBJ2-1, with 11 positions matching TRBD2. CDR1 is SGHKS, CDR2 YYEKEE, per germline (reference sequence). The junction had 4 bases not matched to a gene; V was cut back by 4 bases and J by 4 bases. The CDR3 covers 15 residues. CDR3 sequence: CASSATSGTYNEQFF. The CDR3 DNA sequence: TGTGCCAGCAGCGCGACTAGCGGGACTTACAATGAGCAGTTCTTC. Complete variable domain (other parts from reference TRBV5-5 and TRBJ2-1): DAGVTQSPTHLIKTRGQQVTLRCSPISGHKSVSWYQQVLGQGPQFIFQYYEKEERGRGNFPDRFSARQFPNYSSELNVNALLLGDSALYLCASSATSGTYNEQFFGPGTRLTVL.

This clone was counted a single time. The gene calls are TRBV30 and TRBJ1-1; a weak D match, TRBD1 (6 bases). The V end was cut by 2 bases, the J end by 3 bases, with 10 bases between. The CDR3 totals 13 residues. Per germline, CDR1 GTSNPN and CDR2 SVGIG (reference sequence). The CDR3 DNA is TGTGCCTGGAGTTACAGGGCGGACACTGAAGCTTTCTTT. Translated: CAWSYRADTEAFF.

This clone was seen once. This chain uses TRBV28 with TRBJ2-3; possible D gene TRBD2, 6 bases. Germline-derived CDR1 and CDR2 are MDHEN and SYDVKM. CDR3 length: 15 amino acids. V was cut by 7 bases and J by 3 bases, with 17 bases left in between. The CDR3 DNA sequence: TGTGCCAGCACTTCTCTTGGGGGAGGTACAGATACGCAGTATTTT. It encodes CASTSLGGGTDTQYF.

V and J are TRBV5-1 and TRBJ1-1, with 8 bases lining up with TRBD1. V was clipped by 3 bases and J by 0 bases; unmatched bases: 4. Germline V CDR1 and CDR2: SGHRS, YFSETQ. The CDR3 runs 15 residues. DNA of the CDR3: TGCGCCAGCAGCTCCTGGACAGGGTTGAACACTGAAGCTTTCTTT. This translates into CASSSWTGLNTEAFF. The full variable domain, with the rest looked up from reference TRBV5-1 and TRBJ1-1, is KAGVTQTPRYLIKTRGQQVTLSCSPISGHRSVSWYQQTPGQGLQFLFEYFSETQRNKGNFPGRFSGRQFSNSRSEMNVSTLELGDSALYLCASSSWTGLNTEAFFGQGTRLTVV.

The chain links TRBV7-4 to TRBJ2-7; 14 nucleotides agree with TRBD2. Germline V gene lookup returns CDR1 SGHVT and CDR2 SQSDAQ. Trimming at V came to 4 bases and at J to 5 bases, leaving 13 bases not matched to a gene. The CDR3 has 18 residues. CDR3: CASSYPGTSGSVPHEQYF. Written as DNA, the CDR3 is TGTGCCAGCAGCTATCCCGGGACTAGCGGGAGTGTTCCTCACGAGCAGTACTTC.